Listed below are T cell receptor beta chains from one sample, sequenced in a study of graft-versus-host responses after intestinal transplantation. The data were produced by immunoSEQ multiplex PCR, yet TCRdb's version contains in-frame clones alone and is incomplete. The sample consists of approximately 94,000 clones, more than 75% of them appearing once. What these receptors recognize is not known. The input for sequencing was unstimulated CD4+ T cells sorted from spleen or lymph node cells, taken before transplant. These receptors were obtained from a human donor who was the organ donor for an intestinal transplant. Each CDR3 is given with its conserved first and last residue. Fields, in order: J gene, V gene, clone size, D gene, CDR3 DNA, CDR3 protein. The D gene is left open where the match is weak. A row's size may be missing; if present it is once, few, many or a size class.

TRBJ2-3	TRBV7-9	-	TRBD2	TGTGCCAGCAGCCCGAAGCGGGGGGGCGTGGCAGATACGCAGTATTTT	CASSPKRGGVADTQYF
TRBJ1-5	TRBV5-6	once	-	TGTGCCAGCAGTAATATAATCGGAGGGCCCCAGCATTTT	CASSNIIGGPQHF
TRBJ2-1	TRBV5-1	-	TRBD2	TGCGCCAGCAGCTTTCTAGCGGGGCCCTACAATGAGCAGTTCTTC	CASSFLAGPYNEQFF
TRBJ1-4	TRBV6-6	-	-	TGTGCCAGCAGCGCGGTTGGGCTGGGGCGTCAGGAAAAACTGTTTTTT	CASSAVGLGRQEKLFF
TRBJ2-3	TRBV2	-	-	TGTGCCAGCAGCACGAAGGTCGGGGGTCGGGGCACAGATACGCAGTATTTT	CASSTKVGGRGTDTQYF
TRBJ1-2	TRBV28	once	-	TGTGCCAGCAGTCCTATACCTGGAATCAACTATGGCTACACCTTC	CASSPIPGINYGYTF
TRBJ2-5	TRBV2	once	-	TGTGCCAGCAGTGTGGGGGGCCTCGAGACCCAGTACTTC	CASSVGGLETQYF
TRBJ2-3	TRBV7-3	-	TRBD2	TGTGCCAGCAGCTTAACCCCTAGCGGGGGGGCGGCAGATACGCAGTATTTT	CASSLTPSGGAADTQYF
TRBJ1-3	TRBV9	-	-	TGTGCCAGCAGCCGACAGGTCTCTGGAAACACCATATATTTT	CASSRQVSGNTIYF
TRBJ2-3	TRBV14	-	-	TGTGCCAGCAGCCAAGATAATGTACTGACGGGGGCTGGCACAGATACGCAGTATTTT	CASSQDNVLTGAGTDTQYF
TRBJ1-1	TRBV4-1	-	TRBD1	TGCGCCAGCAGCCAGCTACAGGGGTATGGGGATATGAACACTGAAGCTTTCTTT	CASSQLQGYGDMNTEAFF
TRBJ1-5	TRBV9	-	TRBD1	TGTGCCAGCAGCCCCCGGGACAGTTTAAGTAATCAGCCCCAGCATTTT	CASSPRDSLSNQPQHF
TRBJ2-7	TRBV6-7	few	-	TGTGCGTCGGAGGGACAGGGACTAGGGGAGCAGTACTTC	CASEGQGLGEQYF
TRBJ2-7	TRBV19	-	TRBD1	TGTGCCAGTAGTATACGGACAGGGGGCTACGAGCAGTACTTC	CASSIRTGGYEQYF
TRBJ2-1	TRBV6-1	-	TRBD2	TGTGCCAGCAGTGAATCTGGATTTAGCGGGTGGTTCTTC	CASSESGFSGWFF
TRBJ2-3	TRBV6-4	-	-	TGTGCCAGCAGTGACTCAGGACCCTCAGATACGCAGTATTTT	CASSDSGPSDTQYF
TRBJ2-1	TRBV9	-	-	TGTGCCAGCGCGCGTGCTCCCGAGTACAATGAGCAGTTCTTC	CASARAPEYNEQFF
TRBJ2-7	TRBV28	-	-	TGTGCCAGCAGTTCTTCAGGAGGCCAGAGCGAGCAGTACTTC	CASSSSGGQSEQYF
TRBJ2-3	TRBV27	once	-	TGTGCCAGCAGTCGAAGGGACTGGACCACGCTAGGTACGCAGTATTTT	CASSRRDWTTLGTQYF
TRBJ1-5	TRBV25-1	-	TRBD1	TGTGCCAGCAGTGTACAGGGGTCAAATCAGCCCCAGCATTTT	CASSVQGSNQPQHF
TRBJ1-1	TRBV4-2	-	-	TGTGCCAGCAGCTTCGATGGGGCTTCGGGCACTGAAGCTTTCTTT	CASSFDGASGTEAFF
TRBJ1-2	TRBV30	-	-	TGTGCCTGGAGTGTTCGGGGGGGAGTGGTCCGGGGCTACACCTTC	CAWSVRGGVVRGYTF
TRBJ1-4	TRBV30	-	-	TGTGCCTGGAGTGTACTCCGGGAGTGGGGAAGAGGGAAAGAAAAACTGTTTTTT	CAWSVLREWGRGKEKLFF
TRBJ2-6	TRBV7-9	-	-	TGTGCCAGCAGCTTAAGGGCAGGGCTTCCTGGGGCCAACGTCCTGACTTTC	CASSLRAGLPGANVLTF
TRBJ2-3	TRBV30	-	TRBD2	TGTGCCTCCGGGAGGGCGGGGGGTAGGGGAGATACGCAGTATTTT	CASGRAGGRGDTQYF
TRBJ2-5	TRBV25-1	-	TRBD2	TGTGCCGGCAGCGGGGGGACCCAGTACTTC	CAGSGGTQYF
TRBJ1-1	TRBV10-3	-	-	TGTGCCATCAGTCAAACGGTTAACACTGAAGCTTTCTTT	CAISQTVNTEAFF
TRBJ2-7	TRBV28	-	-	TGTGCCAGCAGGGGTCCCCTTACCTACGAGCAGTACTTC	CASRGPLTYEQYF
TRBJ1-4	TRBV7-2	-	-	TGTGCCAGCAGCTTGGCGGCTTGGAGAGATGAAAAACTGTTTTTT	CASSLAAWRDEKLFF